This passage covers 27 T cell receptor beta chains from one sample sequenced in a study of blood T cell repertoires in COVID-19. Here immunoSEQ multiplex PCR was the method, and the copy in TCRdb shows in-frame clones only, minus some. This table has approximately 25,000 clones, 65% to 80% appearing once. Sequencing input: peripheral blood. These receptors all stem from a man in his forties or fifties with COVID-19, enrolled during active disease.

This chain uses TRBV12-3 or TRBV12-4 with TRBJ1-2; TRBD1 is a possible D gene (5 bases). The CDR3 runs to 13 residues. V was shortened by 3 bases and J by 7 bases, with 12 bases between the two germline ends. The CDR3 DNA sequence: TGTGCCAGCAGTTTTACAGGTCTCGGTGGCTACACCTTC. Residues: CASSFTGLGGYTF.

The V gene is TRBV9, the J gene TRBJ1-6; a possible D gene is TRBD1 (6 bases). Between the trimmed V and J ends, which lost 0 bases and 5 bases, there was a span of 9 bases. The CDR3 totals 15 residues. Per germline, CDR1 SGDLS and CDR2 YYNGEE. CDR3 region: CASSVDGQNNSPLHF. The CDR3 nucleotides read TGTGCCAGCAGCGTAGATGGACAGAATAATTCACCCCTCCACTTT.

This chain joins TRBV9 and TRBJ2-5, with D maybe TRBD2 (5 bases). The CDR3 extends over 15 amino acids. Trimming cost V 0 bases and J 1 base, with 10 bases left between them. Germline assignment: CDR1 SGDLS and CDR2 YYNGEE. The DNA of the CDR3 is TGTGCCAGCAGCGTAGGAGGGATGACCCAAGAGACCCAGTACTTC. Translated: CASSVGGMTQETQYF.

The genes are TRBV30 and TRBJ2-4; a possible D gene is TRBD1 (6 bases). In germline, CDR1 is GTSNPN, CDR2 SVGIG (reference sequence). V lost 2 bases and J lost 2, with 10 bases in between. This CDR3 has 14 amino acids. The CDR3 reads CAWSKQGTKNIQYF. Written as DNA, the CDR3 is TGTGCCTGGAGTAAACAGGGTACCAAAAACATTCAGTACTTC. Full variable domain (outside the CDR3, taken from reference TRBV30 and TRBJ2-4): SQTIHQWPATLVQPVGSPLSLECTVEGTSNPNLYWYRQAAGRGLQLLFYSVGIGQISSEVPQNLSASRPQDRQFILSSKKLLLSDSGFYLCAWSKQGTKNIQYFGAGTRLSVL.

The chain carries TRBV12-3 or TRBV12-4 and TRBJ2-7; D is unclear. The CDR3 spans 13 residues. V was pared by 4 bases and J by 3 bases, with 10 bases between. CDR3: CASSSPTSYEQYF. CDR3 nucleotides: TGTGCCAGCAGTTCGCCGACAAGCTACGAGCAGTACTTC.

The chain combines TRBV28 with TRBJ2-7; 11 nucleotides align to TRBD2. CDR1 MDHEN and CDR2 SYDVKM come from the germline V gene. The junction had 10 bases not matched to a gene; V was cut back by 4 bases and J by 2 bases. This CDR3 spans 17 amino acids. The CDR3 loop is CASSSPGLAAMAYEQYF. CDR3 DNA: TGTGCCAGCAGTTCTCCGGGACTAGCGGCAATGGCCTACGAGCAGTACTTC.

The CDR3, as DNA: TGTGCCGGAAAACCTGGACAGGGGACGAACACTGAAGCTTTCTTT. This sequence encodes CAGKPGQGTNTEAFF. The chain uses TRBV6-5 and TRBJ1-1; 9 nucleotides match TRBD1. Germline CDR1 is MNHEY and CDR2 is SVGAGI. The V segment lost 11 bases and the J segment 1 base; nucleotides outside the gene matches: 11. The CDR3 runs to 15 residues.

This clone has just a few counts. The chain links TRBV10-3 to TRBJ2-1; 7 nucleotides align to TRBD1. V shed 5 bases, J shed 6 bases, and the junction held 16 bases outside the gene matches. The germline V gene encodes CDR1 ENHRY and CDR2 SYGVKD. This CDR3 contains 17 residues. The CDR3 nucleotides are TGTGCCATCAGTTCAAGGGACAGCCCTTCGAGGGGCAATGAGCAGTTCTTC. Translating it yields CAISSRDSPSRGNEQFF.

The chain has TRBV25-1 and TRBJ2-2, with D perhaps matching TRBD1 (6 bases). The CDR3 is made up of 13 amino acids. The germline V gene has CDR1 MGHDK and CDR2 SYGVNS. Deletions cut 5 bases from V and 7 bases from J, with 11 bases between. DNA for the CDR3: TGTGCCAGCAGTTTGACAGGTTACGGGGAGCTGTTTTTT. Protein product: CASSLTGYGELFF.

Only a few counts were recorded for this clone. The CDR3 sequence is CASRTGPNNEKLFF. As DNA, the CDR3 is TGTGCCAGCAGAACAGGGCCCAATAATGAAAAACTGTTTTTT. V usage is TRBV6-6 and J usage is TRBJ1-4, with D possibly TRBD1 on 6 matching bases. The V gene's germline CDR1 is MNHNY and CDR2 SVGAGI (reference sequence). V shed 6 bases and J shed 4 bases, with 12 bases lying between them. This CDR3 comprises 14 residues.

This clone was seen more than once but under ten times. The chain is built from TRBV11-2 and TRBJ1-2; D remains ambiguous. The CDR3 length is 13 residues. CDR1 and CDR2 from the germline V gene are SGHAT and FQNNGV. The V gene lost 6 bases and the J gene lost 5 bases, with 13 bases spanning the gap. CDR3 residues: CASREGIGYGYTF. The CDR3 DNA reads as TGTGCCAGCAGGGAGGGAATCGGGTATGGCTACACCTTC.

The CDR3 loop reads CASRNWRGKNYGYTF. The CDR3 nucleotides are TGCGCCAGCAGGAATTGGCGGGGGAAAAACTATGGCTACACCTTC. The rearrangement joins TRBV5-1 to TRBJ1-2, with TRBD1 as a possible D gene (5 bases). Germline V gives CDR1 SGHRS, CDR2 YFSETQ. The CDR3 totals 15 residues. Trimming stripped 5 bases from V and 2 bases from J, with 16 bases between.

The gene calls are TRBV3-1 (or the pseudogene TRBV3-2) and TRBJ2-5, with unresolved D. The ends were cut back, 4 bases at V and 4 bases at J, with 7 bases in the middle. The CDR3 runs to 12 residues. CDR1 is LGHDT, CDR2 YNNKEL, per germline (reference sequence). CDR3: CASSLTRETQYF. CDR3 sequence (DNA): TGTGCCAGCAGCCTGACTCGAGAGACCCAGTACTTC.

A single count supports this clone. V and J are TRBV11-2 and TRBJ2-1; D may be TRBD1 (5 bases). The CDR3 runs 13 residues. The V gene lost 5 bases and the J gene lost 9 bases, with 14 bases spanning the gap. Germline CDR1 is SGHAT and CDR2 is FQNNGV. CDR3 sequence: CASSTGRESEQFF. The DNA of the CDR3 is TGTGCCAGCAGCACGGGCAGGGAAAGTGAGCAGTTCTTC.

The gene calls are TRBV30 and TRBJ2-7; 8 nucleotides align to TRBD2. The CDR3 spans 13 residues. The germline CDR1 and CDR2 sequences are GTSNPN and SVGIG (reference sequence). The V gene end was trimmed by 3 bases and the J gene end by 2 bases; junction bases not matched to a gene: 3. The CDR3 DNA reads TGTGCCTGGAGCCGGGGGGGAACCTACGAGCAGTACTTC. This encodes CAWSRGGTYEQYF.

This sequence joins TRBV19 and TRBJ1-5; D is unresolved. Trimming stripped 10 bases from V and 1 base from J, with 20 bases between. This CDR3 spans 16 amino acids. Germline CDR1 LNHDA, CDR2 SQIVND (reference sequence). Written as DNA, the CDR3 is TGTGCCACCCTAGCAAAGAAAGATGGCAGCAATCAGCCCCAGCATTTT. Its translation is CATLAKKDGSNQPQHF.

The genes are TRBV18 and TRBJ1-2; D perhaps matches TRBD1 (6 bases). V lost 6 bases and J lost 2, with 16 bases in between. CDR1 is KGHSH and CDR2 is LQKENI in the germline V gene. The CDR3 is made up of 15 amino acids. Written as DNA, the CDR3 is TGTGCCAGCTCGGTCGAACAGGGATCAAACTATGGCTACACCTTC. Protein product: CASSVEQGSNYGYTF. Combining the CDR3 with reference TRBV18 and TRBJ1-2 gives the whole variable domain NAGVMQNPRHLVRRRGQEARLRCSPMKGHSHVYWYRQLPEEGLKFMVYLQKENIIDESGMPKERFSAEFPKEGPSILRIQQVVRGDSAAYFCASSVEQGSNYGYTFGSGTRLTVV.

The chain employs TRBV10-3 and TRBJ1-1; D possibly corresponds to TRBD1 (5 bases). CDR1 and CDR2 from the germline V gene are ENHRY and SYGVKD. The length of the CDR3 is 15 residues. Trimming stripped 6 bases from V and 4 bases from J, with 18 bases between. Here the CDR3 reads CAIRGGTGRATEAFF. The CDR3 DNA reads TGTGCCATCAGGGGAGGGACCGGACGAGCCACTGAAGCTTTCTTT.

The chain couples TRBV3-1 (or the pseudogene TRBV3-2) to TRBJ1-6; possible D gene TRBD1, 5 bases. CDR3 length equals 13 residues. Germline loops: CDR1 LGHDT, CDR2 YNNKEL (reference sequence). V shed 0 bases and J shed 9 bases, with 6 bases lying between them. DNA for the CDR3: TGTGCCAGCAGCCAAGAAGGGGTTTCACCCCTCCACTTT. This encodes CASSQEGVSPLHF.

This clone has only one observation. The gene calls are TRBV4-1 and TRBJ2-2; D is ambiguous. The CDR3 is 16 residues long. The germline V gene has CDR1 MGHRA and CDR2 YSYEKL. V lost 0 bases, J lost 0 bases, and 8 bases lay in between. CDR3 amino acids: CASSQDRAPNTGELFF. CDR3 coding DNA: TGCGCCAGCAGCCAAGATCGTGCGCCGAACACCGGGGAGCTGTTTTTT.

The chain is built from TRBV5-1 and TRBJ2-7; 10 bases map to TRBD2. J gave up 7 bases and V 4 bases, and 8 bases lay outside the gene matches. Germline CDR1 SGHRS, CDR2 YFSETQ. The length of the CDR3 is 14 residues. The CDR3 loop is CASSRSGGAQEQYF. The CDR3 coding sequence is TGCGCCAGCAGCCGGAGCGGGGGGGCCCAAGAGCAGTACTTC. The whole variable domain, remainder taken from reference TRBV5-1 and TRBJ2-7, is KAGVTQTPRYLIKTRGQQVTLSCSPISGHRSVSWYQQTPGQGLQFLFEYFSETQRNKGNFPGRFSGRQFSNSRSEMNVSTLELGDSALYLCASSRSGGAQEQYFGPGTRLTVT.

The chain employs TRBV9 and TRBJ2-3; D gene unclear. Germline V gene lookup returns CDR1 SGDLS and CDR2 YYNGEE. The CDR3 runs to 14 residues. Trimming removed 0 bases from V and 6 bases from J, with 11 bases in between. CDR3 protein: CASSVVQYGDTQYF. The CDR3 DNA follows: TGTGCCAGCAGCGTAGTACAGTATGGGGATACGCAGTATTTT.

In this sample, this clone turned up once. This chain joins TRBV7-9 and TRBJ2-5; no clear D gene. Germline V gene sequence: CDR1 SEHNR, CDR2 FQNEAQ (reference sequence). The ends were cut back, 10 bases at V and 2 bases at J, with 8 bases in the middle. The CDR3 covers 11 residues. CDR3 loop: CAIVPQETQYF. The CDR3 nucleotides read TGTGCCATTGTCCCACAAGAGACCCAGTACTTC.

This chain connects TRBV24-1 to TRBJ1-2; D is uncertain. The CDR3 contains 14 residues. V dropped 4 bases and J dropped 5 bases, with 13 bases sitting between them. Germline V lookup: CDR1 KGHDR, CDR2 SFDVKD. CDR3 region: CATSDPIYPYGYTF. The DNA of the CDR3 is TGTGCCACCAGTGACCCGATCTACCCATATGGCTACACCTTC.

The chain couples TRBV10-3 to TRBJ2-3; TRBD1 matches at 9 bases. The germline V gene encodes CDR1 ENHRY and CDR2 SYGVKD. Trimming cost V 3 bases and J 2 bases; bases outside gene matches: 6. CDR3 size: 16 residues. This chain's CDR3 is CAISDDRGLITDTQYF. The CDR3 DNA reads TGTGCCATCAGTGATGACAGGGGGTTAATCACAGATACGCAGTATTTT.

V gene TRBV7-9 combines with J gene TRBJ1-6; 7 nucleotides line up with TRBD1. Germline V gene data show CDR1 as SEHNR and CDR2 as FQNEAQ (reference sequence). This CDR3 is 14 amino acids long. Trimming took 6 bases from V and 7 from J; bases not matched to a gene: 6. Here the CDR3 DNA reads TGTGCCAGCAGTTTCCGACAGGGAAATTCACCCCTCCACTTT. This codes for CASSFRQGNSPLHF.

The V and J genes are TRBV28 and TRBJ1-2; 10 nucleotides line up with TRBD1. The CDR3 is 15 residues long. J gave up 8 bases and V 5 bases, and 11 bases lay outside the gene matches. From germline, CDR1 is MDHEN and CDR2 SYDVKM. The CDR3 protein is CASSQKTGGTGGYTF. CDR3 DNA: TGTGCCAGCAGTCAAAAGACAGGGGGCACCGGGGGCTACACCTTC.